These T cell receptor beta chains were read from a single sample in a study of blood T cell repertoires in COVID-19. Some clones are missing from TCRdb's copy, which holds only in-frame ones; the method was immunoSEQ multiplex PCR. The sample records about 130,000 clones, about 70% being singletons. Sequenced input: peripheral blood. These receptors were collected from a man older than 75 with COVID-19, enrolled during active disease. The CDR3 runs from the conserved cysteine through the conserved F or W. A D gene is named only where the DNA matches it firmly. Not every row has a clone size; where given, it reads once, few, many or a size class.

j_call,v_call,clone_size,d_call,cdr3_aa,cdr3_nt
TRBJ2-3,TRBV28,NA,TRBD1,CASSLTGGTDTQYF,TGTGCCAGCAGTTTGACAGGGGGGACAGATACGCAGTATTTT
TRBJ2-1,TRBV10-3,few,NA,CASLEGGRGDNEQFF,TGTGCCTCCCTCGAAGGTGGGAGGGGGGACAATGAGCAGTTCTTC
TRBJ2-1,TRBV21-1,NA,NA,CASTQRKSSYNEQFF,TGTGCCAGCACCCAGCGGAAGAGCTCCTACAATGAGCAGTTCTTC
TRBJ1-2,TRBV7-8,NA,TRBD1,CASSPGTGNGYTF,TGTGCCAGCAGCCCCGGGACAGGGAACGGCTACACCTTC
TRBJ2-3,TRBV29-1,NA,NA,CSVESGSTDTQYF,TGCAGCGTTGAAAGCGGTAGCACAGATACGCAGTATTTT
TRBJ2-7,TRBV28,NA,NA,CASSLLPVGGYEQYF,TGTGCCAGCAGTTTATTGCCAGTTGGAGGGTACGAGCAGTACTTC
TRBJ2-7,TRBV5-1,NA,TRBD2,CASSSLAGVGEQYF,TGCGCCAGCAGCTCGTTAGCGGGGGTGGGCGAGCAGTACTTC
TRBJ2-7,TRBV2,NA,TRBD1,CASLPGQAYEQYF,TGTGCCAGCCTTCCGGGACAGGCCTACGAGCAGTACTTC
TRBJ2-7,TRBV19,NA,TRBD2,CASSLAGVSYEQYF,TGTGCCAGTAGTCTAGCGGGAGTTTCCTACGAGCAGTACTTC
TRBJ1-2,TRBV18,NA,NA,CASSPSGDAGYTF,TGTGCCAGCTCACCTTCAGGGGATGCTGGCTACACCTTC
TRBJ1-5,TRBV18,NA,TRBD1,CASSPDSDRAQPQHF,TGTGCCAGCTCACCAGACTCGGACAGGGCCCAGCCCCAGCATTTT
TRBJ1-2,TRBV5-6,NA,TRBD1,CASSFPGGSDGYTF,TGTGCCAGCAGCTTCCCAGGGGGCTCTGATGGCTACACCTTC
TRBJ1-5,TRBV19,NA,NA,CASSRSGVGSNQPQHF,TGTGCCAGTAGTAGGTCAGGGGTAGGGAGCAATCAGCCCCAGCATTTT
TRBJ2-1,TRBV20-1,NA,TRBD2,CSATEAGRGNEQFF,TGCAGTGCTACTGAAGCGGGAAGGGGCAATGAGCAGTTCTTC
TRBJ2-5,TRBV19,NA,TRBD1,CASSRDRAQETQYF,TGTGCCAGTAGTAGGGACAGGGCACAAGAGACCCAGTACTTC
TRBJ2-5,TRBV6-5,NA,NA,CASSPYAAGLETQYF,TGTGCCAGCAGTCCCTATGCAGCAGGATTAGAGACCCAGTACTTC
TRBJ1-1,TRBV21-1,NA,NA,CASSSEGASSGTEAFF,TGTGCCAGCAGCTCGGAGGGGGCCTCGTCAGGGACTGAAGCTTTCTTT
TRBJ2-7,TRBV7-8,NA,NA,CASSRPHYEQYF,TGTGCCAGCAGTCGACCCCATTACGAGCAGTACTTC
TRBJ2-5,TRBV5-1,once,NA,CASSLGSGQETQYF,TGCGCCAGCAGCTTGGGTAGCGGCCAAGAGACCCAGTACTTC
TRBJ2-7,TRBV6-1,once,NA,CASSEALPLTRTYEQYF,TGTGCCAGCAGTGAAGCGCTTCCCCTTACTAGAACCTACGAGCAGTACTTC
TRBJ2-4,TRBV7-9,NA,NA,CASSLGGLKNIQYF,TGTGCCAGCAGCTTAGGGGGACTCAAAAACATTCAGTACTTC
TRBJ1-4,TRBV21-1,few,NA,CATSKTGLMEKLFF,TGTGCCACTTCCAAAACAGGTTTAATGGAAAAACTGTTTTTT
TRBJ1-2,TRBV5-6,NA,NA,CASSPWTVQANYGYTF,TGTGCCAGCAGCCCATGGACAGTTCAAGCTAACTATGGCTACACCTTC
TRBJ1-1,TRBV29-1,NA,TRBD1,CSVDPGQGGGTEAFF,TGCAGCGTTGACCCCGGACAGGGAGGGGGCACTGAAGCTTTCTTT
TRBJ2-2,TRBV5-1,few,TRBD2,CASRGTSENTGELFF,TGCGCCAGCAGAGGGACTAGCGAAAACACCGGGGAGCTGTTTTTT
TRBJ2-1,TRBV5-1,once,TRBD2,CASSLEGGSYNEQFF,TGCGCCAGCAGCTTAGAGGGAGGGTCCTACAATGAGCAGTTCTTC
TRBJ1-1,TRBV15,once,TRBD1,CATSRGGQGTEAFF,TGTGCCACCAGCAGAGGGGGACAGGGCACTGAAGCTTTCTTT
TRBJ1-4,TRBV29-1,NA,TRBD1,CSVEDPGQDEKLFF,TGCAGCGTTGAAGATCCGGGACAGGATGAAAAACTGTTTTTT
TRBJ2-5,TRBV15,few,NA,CATSRDGGVQETQYF,TGTGCCACCAGCAGAGATGGGGGCGTACAAGAGACCCAGTACTTC
TRBJ1-3,TRBV5-1,few,NA,CASSLPSSGNTIYF,TGCGCCAGCAGCTTGCCTTCCTCTGGAAACACCATATATTTT
TRBJ2-1,TRBV7-2,NA,TRBD2,CASSLSGSQNEQFF,TGTGCCAGCAGCTTAAGCGGGAGCCAGAATGAGCAGTTCTTC
TRBJ1-3,TRBV6-5,NA,NA,CASSYRGRAGGNTIYF,TGTGCCAGCAGTTACAGAGGACGGGCGGGCGGAAACACCATATATTTT
TRBJ1-6,TRBV28,few,NA,CASRSPREGFSPLHF,TGTGCCAGCAGGTCCCCCAGGGAGGGTTTTTCACCCCTCCACTTT